One and the same sample provided the 30 T cell receptor beta chains below, sequenced in a study of a mutant IDH1 vaccine in newly diagnosed glioma. Indicated time point: week 11, during vaccination. Vaccine doses each comprised 300 ug of mutant IDH1 20-mer peptide, with topical imiquimod. For these TCRs, the target antigens are not known. The table came from immunoSEQ multiplex PCR; TCRdb's copy has only in-frame clones and leaves some out. The sample lists 110,000 or so clones; 90% were seen once. Source: PBMCs, taken from a glioma patient whose treatment included an IDH1 peptide vaccine. Receptors were obtained from a woman aged 45-65 years with glioma.

This chain connects TRBV5-6 to TRBJ2-3; D is perhaps TRBD1 or TRBD2 (5 bases each). V lost 3 bases and J lost 3, with 5 bases in between. Germline CDR1 reads SGHDT; CDR2 reads YYEEEE. CDR3 length equals 12 residues. The CDR3 coding sequence is TGTGCCAGCAGCTGGGGGACAGATACGCAGTATTTT. Translation gives CASSWGTDTQYF.

The CDR3 nucleotides read TGTGCCAGCAAGAGAGGACTAGCGCACACCGGGGAGCTGTTTTTT. This codes for CASKRGLAHTGELFF. This chain links TRBV2 with TRBJ2-2, with TRBD2 matching 9 bases. Germline V CDR1 and CDR2: SNHLY, FYNNEI. This CDR3 contains 15 residues. V was clipped by 7 bases and J by 3 bases; unmatched bases: 6. Supplemented by reference TRBV2 and TRBJ2-2, the full variable domain reads EPEVTQTPSHQVTQMGQEVILRCVPISNHLYFYWYRQILGQKVEFLVSFYNNEISEKSEIFDDQFSVERPDGSNFTLKIRSTKLEDSAMYFCASKRGLAHTGELFFGEGSRLTVL.

The rearrangement uses TRBV4-1 and TRBJ1-1; the match to TRBD1 covers 7 bases. The CDR3 totals 16 residues. The J segment lost 1 base and the V segment lost 6 bases, leaving 11 bases of the junction unmatched. Germline values: CDR1 MGHRA, CDR2 YSYEKL. The CDR3 loop reads CASRQPRQGRNTEAFF. CDR3 nucleotide sequence: TGCGCCAGCAGGCAGCCCCGACAGGGAAGGAACACTGAAGCTTTCTTT.

The genes are TRBV7-9 and TRBJ1-6, with unresolved D. The CDR3 is 12 amino acids. CDR1 is SEHNR and CDR2 is FQNEAQ in the germline V gene (reference sequence). The V end was cut by 1 base, the J end by 9 bases, with 4 bases between. The CDR3 nucleotides read TGTGCCAGCAGCTTAGAGGTTTCACCCCTCCACTTT. Translated, it gives CASSLEVSPLHF. The full variable domain, its missing parts supplied by reference TRBV7-9 and TRBJ1-6, is DTGVSQNPRHKITKRGQNVTFRCDPISEHNRLYWYRQTLGQGPEFLTYFQNEAQLEKSRLLSDRFSAERPKGSFSTLEIQRTEQGDSAMYLCASSLEVSPLHFGNGTRLTVT.

J is TRBJ1-5 and V is TRBV28; perhaps TRBD1 as D (5 bases). CDR3 length: 15 residues. V lost 8 bases and J lost 2, with 16 bases in between. Germline CDR1 is MDHEN and CDR2 is SYDVKM. The CDR3 is CASGRTSGGNQPQHF. The CDR3 DNA is TGTGCCAGCGGCAGAACCTCGGGGGGCAATCAGCCCCAGCATTTT.

The V and J genes are TRBV18 and TRBJ1-1; D remains unclear. In germline, CDR1 is KGHSH, CDR2 LQKENI. Trimming stripped 0 bases from V and 1 base from J, with 6 bases between. This CDR3 has 14 amino acids. The DNA of the CDR3 is TGTGCCAGCTCACCACCGCGGGCGAACACTGAAGCTTTCTTT. Encoded protein: CASSPPRANTEAFF.

The rearrangement uses TRBV2 and TRBJ2-7; 7 bases agree with TRBD1. Looked up from germline, CDR1 is SNHLY and CDR2 is FYNNEI. This CDR3 has 14 amino acids. Trimming took 0 bases from V and 1 from J; bases not matched to a gene: 0. CDR3 amino acids: CASSEAGQSYEQYF. In nucleotides, the CDR3 is TGTGCCAGCAGTGAAGCGGGACAGTCCTACGAGCAGTACTTC.

This clone was seen just once. The rearrangement joins TRBV18 to TRBJ2-1; TRBD2 matches at 9 bases. The CDR3 sequence is 15 residues long. Trimming at V came to 2 bases and at J to 7 bases, leaving 6 bases not matched to a gene. Germline V gives CDR1 KGHSH, CDR2 LQKENI. The CDR3 DNA sequence: TGTGCCAGCTCACCAATCACTAGCGGGCGAAATGAGCAGTTCTTC. Amino acids: CASSPITSGRNEQFF.

The count of this clone is one. The chain employs TRBV28 and TRBJ1-6, with D possibly matching TRBD1 (6 bases). V was clipped by 4 bases and J by 7 bases, with 11 bases between them. The CDR3 is 14 amino acids. Germline V gene sequence: CDR1 MDHEN, CDR2 SYDVKM. CDR3 bases: TGTGCCAGCAGTTCCGGACAGAGGAATTCACCCCTCCACTTT. Protein sequence: CASSSGQRNSPLHF.

This clone is a singleton in its sample. The chain couples TRBV6-5 to TRBJ2-5; D is perhaps TRBD2 (5 bases). This CDR3 is 12 amino acids long. The germline V gene encodes CDR1 MNHEY and CDR2 SVGAGI. Trimming pared 7 bases from V and 5 bases from J, leaving 11 bases between. DNA of the CDR3: TGTGCCAGCAATTTCCGAGGGGAGACCCAGTACTTC. This encodes CASNFRGETQYF.

The V and J genes are TRBV7-3 and TRBJ2-7; TRBD2 matches at 10 bases. Per the germline V gene, CDR1 is SGHTA and CDR2 is FQGTGA. The CDR3 sequence is 14 residues long. J gave up 0 bases and V 5 bases, and 1 base lay outside the gene matches. The CDR3 DNA sequence: TGTGCCAGCAGCCCTAGCGGGAGCTCCTACGAGCAGTACTTC. It translates to CASSPSGSSYEQYF.

The CDR3 DNA follows: TGCGCCAGCAGCCTAGCGAGGAACACAGATACGCAGTATTTT. Translated: CASSLARNTDTQYF. This chain joins TRBV5-1 and TRBJ2-3, with a possible D match to TRBD2 (6 bases). This CDR3 comprises 14 residues. Germline V gives CDR1 SGHRS, CDR2 YFSETQ. Between the trimmed V and J ends, which lost 4 bases and 2 bases, there was a span of 11 bases. The full variable domain, in which reference TRBV5-1 and TRBJ2-3 provide the parts outside the CDR3, is KAGVTQTPRYLIKTRGQQVTLSCSPISGHRSVSWYQQTPGQGLQFLFEYFSETQRNKGNFPGRFSGRQFSNSRSEMNVSTLELGDSALYLCASSLARNTDTQYFGPGTRLTVL.

The chain joins TRBV21-1 to TRBJ2-2. TRBV21-1 is tagged as a pseudogene. The CDR3 totals 16 residues. The CDR3 region is CASSKIDRTNTGELFF. CDR3 nucleotide sequence: TGTGCCAGCAGCAAAATCGACCGAACGAACACCGGGGAGCTGTTTTTT.

The rearrangement links TRBV15 to TRBJ2-7; D call uncertain. This CDR3 is built from 13 residues. CDR1 and CDR2 from the germline V gene are LNHNV and YYDKDF (reference sequence). V was pared by 8 bases and J by 7 bases, with 18 bases between. CDR3 in amino acids: CATGSQKGREQYF. The CDR3 region has the DNA TGTGCCACCGGTAGTCAGAAGGGCCGGGAGCAGTACTTC.

This clone was seen only once. V and J are TRBV6-4 and TRBJ2-1; D may correspond to TRBD1 or TRBD2 (5 bases each). The length of the CDR3 is 15 residues. V was trimmed by 2 bases and J by 6 bases, leaving 14 bases between them. Germline V gene data show CDR1 as MRHNA and CDR2 as SNTAGT. As DNA, the CDR3 is TGTGCCAGCAGTGACGTAGGGACGACCCTCAATGAGCAGTTCTTC. Translating gives CASSDVGTTLNEQFF.

The rearrangement links TRBV7-2 to TRBJ1-4; TRBD1 is a possible D gene (5 bases). Trimming removed 4 bases from V and 4 bases from J, with 16 bases in between. CDR3 size: 16 residues. Germline-derived CDR1 and CDR2 are SGHTA and FQGNSA. CDR3 residues: CASSSRPGRSNEKLFF. CDR3 sequence (DNA): TGTGCCAGCAGCTCAAGGCCGGGACGGAGTAATGAAAAACTGTTTTTT.

The chain carries TRBV9 and TRBJ2-2; D is perhaps TRBD1 or TRBD2 (5 bases each). The CDR3 covers 16 residues. Trimming shortened V by 5 bases and J by 0 bases, and 14 bases separated the two germline ends. Germline CDR1 SGDLS, CDR2 YYNGEE. The CDR3 sequence is CASRPPGTPNTGELFF. The CDR3 DNA reads as TGTGCCAGCAGGCCCCCCGGGACGCCGAACACCGGGGAGCTGTTTTTT.

This clone has only a few counts. V is TRBV4-1 and J is TRBJ1-5; possible D gene TRBD1, 6 bases. The V end was cut by 1 base, the J end by 6 bases, with 31 bases between. The CDR3 totals 21 residues. Germline V gives CDR1 MGHRA, CDR2 YSYEKL. The CDR3 spells CASSQGGSNYRVGPAGQPQHF. The CDR3 region has the DNA TGCGCCAGCAGCCAAGGGGGATCTAACTACAGGGTGGGGCCCGCGGGTCAGCCCCAGCATTTT.

This sequence joins TRBV27 and TRBJ2-1; 8 bases are shared with TRBD2. Germline CDR1 and CDR2: MNHEY and SMNVEV (reference sequence). The junction had 6 bases not matched to a gene; V was cut back by 5 bases and J by 3 bases. The CDR3 consists of 15 residues. The CDR3 protein is CASSPGLAIYNEQFF. CDR3 in DNA: TGTGCCAGCAGTCCCGGACTAGCAATCTACAATGAGCAGTTCTTC.

The V and J genes are TRBV11-2 and TRBJ2-1; D possibly corresponds to TRBD2 (5 bases). V gave up 6 bases and J gave up 9 bases, with 15 bases separating them. The germline CDR1 and CDR2 sequences are SGHAT and FQNNGV. The CDR3 is made up of 13 amino acids. In DNA form, the CDR3 reads TGTGCCAGCAGTCTCTCCGAAGCGGTTGAGCAGTTCTTC. This encodes CASSLSEAVEQFF.

The V call is TRBV28, the J call TRBJ2-7; possible D gene TRBD1, 6 bases. From germline, CDR1 is MDHEN and CDR2 SYDVKM. This CDR3 region has 16 residues. V was cut by 4 bases and J by 7 bases, with 23 bases left in between. Here the CDR3 reads CASSSLLGDNTREQYF. In DNA form, the CDR3 reads TGTGCCAGCAGTTCCCTTCTCGGGGACAATACAAGGGAGCAGTACTTC.

This rearrangement joins TRBV11-2 to TRBJ2-7; D gene unclear. V lost 2 bases, J lost 5 bases, and 16 bases lay in between. Germline CDR1 reads SGHAT; CDR2 reads FQNNGV. This CDR3 comprises 15 residues. CDR3 nucleotide sequence: TGTGCCAGCAGCTTAACGGCCCGGTGGGTCGACGAGCAGTACTTC. This gives the protein CASSLTARWVDEQYF.

This sequence joins TRBV27 and TRBJ2-4; TRBD1 matches 7 bases. V lost 2 bases and J lost 6; bases outside the gene matches: 4. This CDR3 has 14 residues. Germline V CDR1 and CDR2: MNHEY, SMNVEV (reference sequence). In DNA, the CDR3 is TGTGCCAGCAGTTTAGACAGGGACAGAAACATTCAGTACTTC. It yields the protein CASSLDRDRNIQYF.

This clone was detected once. The chain employs TRBV5-6 and TRBJ2-3, with D uncertain. This CDR3 has 12 residues. Germline CDR1 SGHDT, CDR2 YYEEEE. Trimming cost V 4 bases and J 2 bases, with 5 bases left between them. The CDR3 region has the DNA TGTGCCAGCAGCCGTTTCACAGATACGCAGTATTTT. Translating gives CASSRFTDTQYF.

CDR3 sequence (DNA): TGTGCCAGCAGCTCTCAGACCGTAACCCCCTACGAGCAGTACTTC. Its translation is CASSSQTVTPYEQYF. The V call is TRBV7-9, the J call TRBJ2-7; unclear D gene. Germline V gene data show CDR1 as SEHNR and CDR2 as FQNEAQ (reference sequence). The CDR3 consists of 15 residues. V was shortened by 4 bases and J by 2 bases, with 15 bases between the two germline ends.

The chain joins TRBV5-6 to TRBJ1-3; D remains ambiguous. V was shortened by 5 bases and J by 2 bases, with 5 bases between the two germline ends. This CDR3 region has 12 residues. Germline V lookup: CDR1 SGHDT, CDR2 YYEEEE. The chain's CDR3 is CASSGTGNTIYF. The CDR3 coding sequence is TGTGCCAGCAGTGGGACTGGAAACACCATATATTTT.

The genes are TRBV27 and TRBJ1-5; no definite D call. The CDR3 extends over 15 amino acids. V lost 0 bases, J lost 8 bases, and 14 bases lay in between. From germline, CDR1 is MNHEY and CDR2 SMNVEV (reference sequence). CDR3 DNA sequence: TGTGCCAGCAGTTTATCGAGCCGATTTGGAGAGCCCCAGCATTTT. Amino acid sequence: CASSLSSRFGEPQHF.

The table lists this clone with a few counts. The rearrangement links TRBV5-1 to TRBJ1-1, with TRBD1 identical over 8 bases. CDR3 size: 14 residues. Germline V gene sequence: CDR1 SGHRS, CDR2 YFSETQ. Trimming cost V 3 bases and J 1 base; bases outside gene matches: 2. The CDR3 region has the DNA TGCGCCAGCAGCTCAGGGGGCTCGAACACTGAAGCTTTCTTT. It translates to CASSSGGSNTEAFF.

The V and J genes are TRBV7-2 and TRBJ2-3, with TRBD2 identical over 9 bases. The CDR3 has 15 amino acids. V trimming: 3 bases; J trimming: 9 bases; junction bases outside the gene matches: 10. Germline CDR1 reads SGHTA; CDR2 reads FQGNSA. CDR3 coding DNA: TGTGCCAGCAGCTTTTGGCGGGAGGGCCTAGGGACGCAGTATTTT. Protein: CASSFWREGLGTQYF.

CDR3 amino acids: CASKDSLFRETGELFF. The CDR3 nucleotides are TGCGCCAGCAAGGACAGTCTTTTTAGGGAAACCGGGGAGCTGTTTTTT. The rearrangement joins TRBV5-1 to TRBJ2-2; D is possibly TRBD1 (6 bases). V lost 6 bases to trimming and J lost 5 bases, with 20 bases between them. The CDR3 contains 16 residues. The germline V gene encodes CDR1 SGHRS and CDR2 YFSETQ.